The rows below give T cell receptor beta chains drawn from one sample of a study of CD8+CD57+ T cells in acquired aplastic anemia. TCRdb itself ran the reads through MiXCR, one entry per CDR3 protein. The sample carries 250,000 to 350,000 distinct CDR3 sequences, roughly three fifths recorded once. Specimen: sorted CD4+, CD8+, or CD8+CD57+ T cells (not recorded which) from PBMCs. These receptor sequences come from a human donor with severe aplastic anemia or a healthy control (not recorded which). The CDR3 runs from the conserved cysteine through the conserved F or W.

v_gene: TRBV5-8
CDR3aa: CASSSSTLRSTDTQYF

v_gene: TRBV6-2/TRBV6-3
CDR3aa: CASTTGLAGGPRRETQYF

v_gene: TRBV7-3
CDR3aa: CASSIQGRNSPLHF

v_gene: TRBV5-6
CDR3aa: CASSLKTSRDMGSPLHF

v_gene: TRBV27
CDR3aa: CASSSRDRRYEQYF

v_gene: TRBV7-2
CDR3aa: CASSLSTGYEQYF

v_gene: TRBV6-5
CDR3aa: CASHKREGQPQHF

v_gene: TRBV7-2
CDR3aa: CASSLLGPGLGTEAFF

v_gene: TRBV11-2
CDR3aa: CASSWGTGGDEQYF

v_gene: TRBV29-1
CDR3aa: CSVRRLLSSGANVLTF

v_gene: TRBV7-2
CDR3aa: CASSLVGLAANEQFF

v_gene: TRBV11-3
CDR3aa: CASSRLGGTSGRNEQFF

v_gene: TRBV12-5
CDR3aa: CASGGQGVGNTIYF

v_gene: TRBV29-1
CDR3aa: CSVAGGAYYEQYF

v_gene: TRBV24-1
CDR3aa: CATSVSGGLDEQFF

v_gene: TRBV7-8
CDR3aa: CASSSGLAGVGYEQFF

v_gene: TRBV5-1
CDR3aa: CASSRGGGGIYNEQFF

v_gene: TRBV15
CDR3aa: CATSRTQASNQPQHF

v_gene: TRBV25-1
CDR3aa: CATVPGRGEQFF

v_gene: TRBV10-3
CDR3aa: CAISESRDTEQFF

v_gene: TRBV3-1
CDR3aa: CASSPDRFQPQHF

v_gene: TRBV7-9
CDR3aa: CASSPSGDRHSYEQYF

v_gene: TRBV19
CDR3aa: CASSQIAGANNEQFF

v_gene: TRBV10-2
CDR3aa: CASRLELLSYEQYF

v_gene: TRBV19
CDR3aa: CASSGGAQVGTEAFF

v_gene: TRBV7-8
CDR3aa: CASSLAQNQPQHF

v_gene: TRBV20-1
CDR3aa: CSARSAGLAGSPQETQYF

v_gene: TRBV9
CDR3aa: CASSVATSSYEQYF

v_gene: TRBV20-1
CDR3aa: CSARDPRAPSGNTIYF

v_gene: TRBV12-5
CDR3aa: CASGLGTEQETQYF

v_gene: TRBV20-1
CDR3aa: CSASLLAGGYNEQFF

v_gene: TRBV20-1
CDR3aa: CSARDPSGRGADTQYF

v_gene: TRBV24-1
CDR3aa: CATSERDSWASGYTF

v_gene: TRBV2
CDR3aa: CASSEGTANYGYTF

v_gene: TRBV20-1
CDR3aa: CSANLPSGGNEQFF

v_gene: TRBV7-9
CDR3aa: CAHRGVTGELFF

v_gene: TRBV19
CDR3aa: CASSIVLNQPQHF

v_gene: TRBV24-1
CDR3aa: CATSGTGIEAFF

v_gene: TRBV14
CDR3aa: CASSPTGTYGQYF